The clone carrying this T cell receptor beta chain was detected many times. A single record per CDR3 protein comes from TCRdb applying MiXCR to the 5' RACE reads. The sample includes tens of thousands of distinct CDR3 sequences, less than 4% of them seen just once. The entry originates in a study of T cells after yellow fever vaccination. Study-level results: Faster peaking, at day 5 versus 15, marked a secondary response that was weaker.

Unmatched junction bases numbered 7, after V lost 1 base and J lost 2 bases. Germline assignment: CDR1 SGHDT and CDR2 YYEEEE. CDR3 length: 17 amino acids. This specimen consisted of PBMCs, either bulk or a sorted T-cell subset (CD4+, CD8+, memory, or dextramer-sorted; not recorded which), obtained about 41 days after the first yellow fever vaccination. The gene calls are TRBV5-6 and TRBJ2-5; 11 bases line up with TRBD2. The clonotype comes from a man aged 18 to 35 who received the YFV17D yellow fever vaccine. Here the CDR3 reads CASSLIPRLAGQETQYF. CDR3 DNA: TGTGCCAGCAGCTTGATCCCCCGACTAGCGGGACAAGAGACCCAGTACTTC.